This is a list of T cell receptor beta chains from one sample in a study of cytomegalovirus exposure and HLA in healthy donors. Clones were read by immunoSEQ multiplex PCR, and TCRdb kept only the in-frame ones, dropping some. The sample shows about 240,000 clones, 75% to 85% of them seen only once. Sequencing was done on a sample of PBMCs. The receptors stem from a woman aged 60-75 years in good health and CMV-seropositive. Both conserved end residues are part of each CDR3. D genes are given only for firm matches. Clone size is not always given. Where it is, it says once, few, many or a class for expanded clones.

CDR3 DNA: TGTGCCAGCCGTTTGACTAGCTCCGGGGAGCTGTTTTTT; CDR3 protein: CASRLTSSGELFF; D gene: TRBD2; J gene: TRBJ2-2; V gene: TRBV27; clone size: .
CDR3 DNA: TGTGCCAGCACTGCGGGAGCTCACACAGATACGCAGTATTTT; CDR3 protein: CASTAGAHTDTQYF; D gene: TRBD2; J gene: TRBJ2-3; V gene: TRBV6-1; clone size: .
CDR3 DNA: TGTGCCAGCAGCAGACAGGGACGTGGCTACACCTTC; CDR3 protein: CASSRQGRGYTF; D gene: TRBD1; J gene: TRBJ1-2; V gene: TRBV27; clone size: .
CDR3 DNA: TGTGCCAGCAGCCAACTTGGACAGGGGGTTAGGTACGAGCAGTACTTC; CDR3 protein: CASSQLGQGVRYEQYF; D gene: TRBD1; J gene: TRBJ2-7; V gene: TRBV7-2; clone size: .
CDR3 DNA: TGTGCCAGCAGTGAAGGGCAGGGGGAGGCTTTCTTT; CDR3 protein: CASSEGQGEAFF; D gene: TRBD1; J gene: TRBJ1-1; V gene: TRBV2; clone size: .
CDR3 DNA: TGTGCCAGCAGATTCTTCTTTGGGGCCAACGTCCTGACTTTC; CDR3 protein: CASRFFFGANVLTF; D gene: .; J gene: TRBJ2-6; V gene: TRBV28; clone size: .
CDR3 DNA: TGTGCCAGCACAAGAATGCAGGATACGCAGTATTTT; CDR3 protein: CASTRMQDTQYF; D gene: .; J gene: TRBJ2-3; V gene: TRBV2; clone size: .
CDR3 DNA: TGTGCCATCAGTGAGTCGAGGACAGGGTGGGAGACCCAGTACTTC; CDR3 protein: CAISESRTGWETQYF; D gene: TRBD1; J gene: TRBJ2-5; V gene: TRBV10-3; clone size: .
CDR3 DNA: TGTGCAAGTCGCTTAGCGCTGGCTAGCGGGACTCCTTCCTACGAGCAGTACTTC; CDR3 protein: CASRLALASGTPSYEQYF; D gene: .; J gene: TRBJ2-7; V gene: TRBV12-2; clone size: .
CDR3 DNA: TGTGCCAGCTCACTATCAGGGGGCCCCGACTACGAGCAGTACTTC; CDR3 protein: CASSLSGGPDYEQYF; D gene: TRBD1; J gene: TRBJ2-7; V gene: TRBV18; clone size: .
CDR3 DNA: TGCGCCAGCAGCCAAGAGGGGCGGCGGGGAAATGAGCAGTTCTTC; CDR3 protein: CASSQEGRRGNEQFF; D gene: .; J gene: TRBJ2-1; V gene: TRBV4-1; clone size: .
CDR3 DNA: TGTGCCACCAGCCCCCGAGCCAGGGGGCTTGACAATCAGCCCCAGCATTTT; CDR3 protein: CATSPRARGLDNQPQHF; D gene: TRBD1; J gene: TRBJ1-5; V gene: TRBV15; clone size: few
CDR3 DNA: TGTGCCATCAGGGACAGGCAGAACACTGAAGCTTTCTTT; CDR3 protein: CAIRDRQNTEAFF; D gene: TRBD1; J gene: TRBJ1-1; V gene: TRBV10-3; clone size: .
CDR3 DNA: TGCGCCAGCAGTCCACAGGGAAACACCATATATTTT; CDR3 protein: CASSPQGNTIYF; D gene: .; J gene: TRBJ1-3; V gene: TRBV10-2; clone size: .
CDR3 DNA: TGTGCCAGCAGCTACGACAGCGAGCAGTTCTTC; CDR3 protein: CASSYDSEQFF; D gene: .; J gene: TRBJ2-1; V gene: TRBV13; clone size: .
CDR3 DNA: TGTGCCAGCAGCTTAGGGACTAGAGGGACGTATGAGCAGTTCTTC; CDR3 protein: CASSLGTRGTYEQFF; D gene: TRBD2; J gene: TRBJ2-1; V gene: TRBV5-4; clone size: .
CDR3 DNA: TGTGCCTGGAGCCGGGACACTGAAAAACTGTTTTTT; CDR3 protein: CAWSRDTEKLFF; D gene: .; J gene: TRBJ1-4; V gene: TRBV30; clone size: .
CDR3 DNA: TGTGCCAGCAGCGTAGCTAGCGGGAGGGTATACAATGAGCAGTTCTTC; CDR3 protein: CASSVASGRVYNEQFF; D gene: TRBD2; J gene: TRBJ2-1; V gene: TRBV9; clone size: .
CDR3 DNA: TGTGCCAGCAGCAAACAGGATTCGAACACCGGGGAGCTGTTTTTT; CDR3 protein: CASSKQDSNTGELFF; D gene: .; J gene: TRBJ2-2; V gene: TRBV21-1; clone size: few
CDR3 DNA: TGTTCCAGCAGCTTAATTGGACAGAACACTGAAGCTTTCTTT; CDR3 protein: CSSSLIGQNTEAFF; D gene: .; J gene: TRBJ1-1; V gene: TRBV7-9; clone size: .